Listed below are T cell receptor beta chains from one sample, sequenced in a study of blood T cell repertoires in COVID-19. Libraries were prepared by immunoSEQ multiplex PCR; TCRdb keeps only in-frame clonotypes and omits some of them. The table lists 650,000 to 800,000 clones, 85% to 90% of them singletons, with approximately 0.25% in the top ten. Sequencing input: peripheral blood. These receptors all come from a woman between 18 and 30 years old with acute or convalescent COVID-19. The CDR3 runs from the conserved cysteine through the conserved F or W. Fields, in order: V gene, J gene, clone size, D gene, CDR3 protein, CDR3 DNA. D genes are given only for firm matches. Clone size is given for some rows only: seen once, a few or many times, or a class if the clone is expanded.

>TRBV28|TRBJ2-4|-|-
CASSLRQAKNIQYF
TGTGCCAGCAGTCTGAGACAGGCCAAAAACATTCAGTACTTC
>TRBV9|TRBJ1-2|-|-
CASSVEMGRASDGYTF
TGTGCCAGCAGCGTAGAAATGGGCAGGGCCTCCGATGGCTACACCTTC
>TRBV6-6|TRBJ1-2|-|TRBD1
CASSYGTGSDYGYTF
TGTGCCAGCAGTTACGGGACAGGATCGGACTATGGCTACACCTTC
>TRBV10-3|TRBJ1-1|-|TRBD1
CAITRTGNTEAFF
TGTGCCATCACAAGGACAGGAAACACTGAAGCTTTCTTT
>TRBV27|TRBJ1-5|-|TRBD1
CASRLAGGSKQPQHF
TGTGCCAGCAGGTTGGCAGGGGGTTCGAAACAGCCCCAGCATTTT
>TRBV28|TRBJ2-7|-|TRBD1
CASSPGTAGTYEQYF
TGTGCCAGCAGCCCCGGGACAGCCGGTACCTACGAGCAGTACTTC
>TRBV5-1|TRBJ2-7|once|TRBD1
CASSPRDRDSYEQYF
TGCGCCAGCAGCCCCCGGGATAGGGACAGCTACGAGCAGTACTTC
>TRBV3-1/TRBV3-2|TRBJ1-5|-|-
CASSQDTAGLNQPQHF
TGTGCCAGCAGCCAAGATACGGCAGGGCTGAATCAGCCCCAGCATTTT
>TRBV7-9|TRBJ1-3|-|TRBD1
CASSPGQAPGNTIYF
TGTGCCAGCAGCCCGGGACAGGCGCCGGGAAACACCATATATTTT
>TRBV14|TRBJ1-1|-|-
CASSHPSGERAFF
TGTGCCAGCAGCCATCCATCGGGGGAAAGGGCTTTCTTT
>TRBV4-3|TRBJ2-2|-|-
CASSQGVGGTDVYGELFF
TGCGCCAGCAGCCAGGGCGTGGGCGGGACAGATGTCTATGGGGAGCTGTTTTTT
>TRBV27|TRBJ1-1|-|TRBD1
CASSSTTGFVTEAFF
TGTGCCAGCAGTTCAACGACAGGGTTCGTCACTGAAGCTTTCTTT
>TRBV18|TRBJ2-1|once|-
CASSPGHGINEQFF
TGTGCCAGCTCACCGGGACACGGGATCAATGAGCAGTTCTTC
>TRBV6-2/TRBV6-3|TRBJ1-1|-|-
CASSREYGEAFF
TGTGCCAGCAGTCGGGAGTATGGTGAAGCTTTCTTT